These 4 T cell receptor beta chains came from one sample sequenced in a study of CD8+ T cells in alopecia areata. RNA was extracted and reverse transcribed into cDNA as the sequencing template. Sequencing was performed with immunoSEQ multiplex PCR; in TCRdb, only in-frame clones are kept and a portion is missing. The sample has more than 200,000 clones, 65% to 70% seen once. Sequencing was performed on CD4+ T cells sorted from blood, taken at week 0. The origin of the receptors is a human donor with alopecia areata.

CDR3 DNA sequence: TGTGCCAGCAGCGAGAGAGTGGAGGGCGAGACCCAGTACTTC. Encoded protein: CASSERVEGETQYF. The rearrangement uses TRBV9 and TRBJ2-5; D perhaps matches TRBD2 (6 bases). From germline, CDR1 is SGDLS and CDR2 YYNGEE. The CDR3 runs to 14 residues. V lost 3 bases and J lost 5, with 14 bases in between.

The rearrangement uses TRBV15 and TRBJ1-6; TRBD1 might be the D (5 bases). V was pared by 0 bases and J by 9 bases, with 15 bases between. This CDR3 region has 16 residues. Germline-derived CDR1 and CDR2 are LNHNV and YYDKDF (reference sequence). Here the CDR3 reads CATSREQPGRLSPLHF. CDR3 in DNA: TGTGCCACCAGCAGAGAGCAACCGGGACGGCTTTCACCCCTCCACTTT.

The chain carries TRBV2 and TRBJ2-5, with D perhaps TRBD2 (5 bases). CDR1 is SNHLY, CDR2 FYNNEI, per germline. The CDR3 has 11 amino acids. Trimming shortened V by 2 bases and J by 7 bases, and 5 bases separated the two germline ends. Written as DNA, the CDR3 is TGTGCCAGCAGTGAAAGCGGGACCCAGTACTTC. It yields the protein CASSESGTQYF. The complete variable domain, with remaining parts taken from reference TRBV2 and TRBJ2-5, reads EPEVTQTPSHQVTQMGQEVILRCVPISNHLYFYWYRQILGQKVEFLVSFYNNEISEKSEIFDDQFSVERPDGSNFTLKIRSTKLEDSAMYFCASSESGTQYFGPGTRLLVL.

The V and J genes are TRBV6-6 and TRBJ2-5; D is undetermined. CDR3 length equals 11 residues. The V gene's germline CDR1 is MNHNY and CDR2 SVGAGI (reference sequence). Trimming stripped 6 bases from V and 5 bases from J, with 7 bases between. The CDR3 bases are TGTGCCAGCAGCCAGGTGGAGACCCAGTACTTC. Translated: CASSQVETQYF.